What follows are 8 T cell receptor beta chains derived from one specimen sequenced in a study of cytomegalovirus exposure and HLA in healthy donors. This PCR relied on a set of 60 Vbeta primers and 13 Jbeta primers. TCRdb's table, derived via immunoSEQ multiplex PCR, lists solely in-frame clones and lacks some. The table lists about 200,000 clones, roughly 79% of them singletons. The sequencing sample was made of PBMCs. The receptors derive from a young man in good health and CMV-seronegative.

J is TRBJ1-5 and V is TRBV6-5; D unresolved. Looked up from germline, CDR1 is MNHEY and CDR2 is SVGAGI. Deletions cut 2 bases from V and 5 bases from J, with 10 bases between. CDR3 length: 14 residues. The CDR3 is CASSYKQLDQPQHF. CDR3 DNA: TGTGCCAGCAGTTACAAACAGTTGGATCAGCCCCAGCATTTT.

V is TRBV19 and J is TRBJ2-3; D call uncertain. The CDR3 runs to 15 residues. Germline V gene sequence: CDR1 LNHDA, CDR2 SQIVND (reference sequence). Deletions cut 3 bases from V and 2 bases from J, with 12 bases between. The chain's CDR3 is CASSIQVRPTDTQYF. Written as DNA, the CDR3 is TGTGCCAGTAGTATCCAGGTCCGACCCACAGATACGCAGTATTTT.

This clone was detected a few times. The gene calls are TRBV9 and TRBJ2-1; 11 bases map to TRBD2. This CDR3 spans 16 amino acids. In germline, CDR1 is SGDLS, CDR2 YYNGEE. With V trimmed by 2 bases and J by 9 bases, 10 bases remained unmatched. CDR3 region: CASSVYSGGALGEQFF. DNA of the CDR3: TGTGCCAGCAGCGTTTATAGCGGGGGGGCCTTAGGTGAGCAGTTCTTC.

The chain carries TRBV5-4 and TRBJ2-1; 8 bases line up with TRBD2. Per the germline V gene, CDR1 is SGHNT and CDR2 is YYREEE (reference sequence). The CDR3 runs to 15 residues. The J segment lost 3 bases and the V segment lost 4 bases, leaving 6 bases of the junction unmatched. CDR3 DNA: TGTGCCAGCAGCCGAGCGGGGGAGCACTACAATGAGCAGTTCTTC. This translates into CASSRAGEHYNEQFF.

This chain joins TRBV6-5 and TRBJ2-7; TRBD2 aligns across 7 bases. Germline-derived CDR1 and CDR2 are MNHEY and SVGAGI. The CDR3 totals 14 residues. After removal of 0 bases from V and 5 bases from J, the junction contained 4 bases not matched to a gene. The CDR3 DNA is TGTGCCAGCAGTTACTCCGACGGGAGGCACGAGCAGTACTTC. Translation gives CASSYSDGRHEQYF.

This clone was recorded once. The gene calls are TRBV28 and TRBJ2-7; 11 nucleotides line up with TRBD2. Per germline, CDR1 MDHEN and CDR2 SYDVKM. CDR3 length: 16 residues. The V and J ends lost 4 bases and 3 bases, in that order; junction bases with no gene match: 8. The CDR3 bases are TGTGCCAGCAGTTCACGGGGACTAGCGGCGCTCTACGAGCAGTACTTC. It translates to CASSSRGLAALYEQYF.

This chain links TRBV7-8 with TRBJ2-5; D is unresolved. The CDR3 loop spans 14 amino acids. CDR1 is SGHVS and CDR2 is FQNEAQ in the germline V gene. Trimming removed 1 base from V and 1 base from J, with 7 bases in between. The CDR3 protein is CASSLGRSQETQYF. The CDR3 region has the DNA TGTGCCAGCAGCTTAGGGAGAAGCCAAGAGACCCAGTACTTC. Full variable domain (outside the CDR3, taken from reference TRBV7-8 and TRBJ2-5): GAGVSQSPRYKVAKRGQDVALRCDPISGHVSLFWYQQALGQGPEFLTYFQNEAQLDKSGLPSDRFFAERPEGSVSTLKIQRTQQEDSAVYLCASSLGRSQETQYFGPGTRLLVL.

The gene calls are TRBV27 and TRBJ1-4; 8 nucleotides line up with TRBD1. Germline CDR1 MNHEY, CDR2 SMNVEV (reference sequence). V shed 2 bases and J 4 bases; nucleotides not matched to a gene: 6. This CDR3 has 16 amino acids. Here the CDR3 DNA reads TGTGCCAGCAGTTTAGACCGACAGGGGTTTAATGAAAAACTGTTTTTT. Its translation: CASSLDRQGFNEKLFF.